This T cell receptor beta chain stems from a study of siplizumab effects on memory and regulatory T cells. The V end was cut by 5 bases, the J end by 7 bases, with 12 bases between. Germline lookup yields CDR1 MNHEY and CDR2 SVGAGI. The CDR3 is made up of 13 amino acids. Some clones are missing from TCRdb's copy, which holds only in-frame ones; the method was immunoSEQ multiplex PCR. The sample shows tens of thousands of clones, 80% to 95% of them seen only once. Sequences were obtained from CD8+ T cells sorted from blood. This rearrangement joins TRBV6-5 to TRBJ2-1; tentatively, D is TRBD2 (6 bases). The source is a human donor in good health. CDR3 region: CASSLKAGNEQFF. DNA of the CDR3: TGTGCCAGCAGTCTTAAAGCGGGTAATGAGCAGTTCTTC.